Listed below are T cell receptor beta chains from one sample, sequenced in a study of T cells in Graves' hyperthyroidism and ophthalmopathy. MiXCR, applied by TCRdb to the multiplex PCR reads, yields one record per CDR3 protein. The table lists 450,000 to 600,000 distinct CDR3 sequences, less than 20% of them singletons. The material sequenced was blood. These receptors were obtained from a man aged 40-55 years with Graves' ophthalmopathy. Each CDR3 is given with its conserved first and last residue. The D gene is left open where the match is weak. Clone sizes are given selectively: once, few, many, or a class where the clone is expanded.

d_call: .; clone_size: few; v_call: TRBV7-9; j_call: TRBJ2-2; cdr3_aa: CASSPVLSGELFF; cdr3_nt: TGTGCCAGCAGCCCGGTACTCTCCGGGGAGCTGTTTTTT
d_call: .; clone_size: few; v_call: TRBV6-2/TRBV6-3; j_call: TRBJ2-5; cdr3_aa: CASSYAGTKETQYF; cdr3_nt: TGTGCCAGCAGTTACGCCGGGACCAAAGAGACCCAGTACTTC
d_call: .; clone_size: many; v_call: TRBV6-1; j_call: TRBJ1-1; cdr3_aa: CASKRNRNTEAFF; cdr3_nt: TGTGCCAGCAAGAGAAATAGGAACACTGAAGCTTTCTTT
d_call: .; clone_size: .; v_call: TRBV10-3; j_call: TRBJ1-2; cdr3_aa: CAISETESNGYTF; cdr3_nt: TGTGCCATCAGCGAAACAGAATCAAATGGCTACACCTTC
d_call: TRBD2; clone_size: few; v_call: TRBV11-2; j_call: TRBJ2-3; cdr3_aa: CASSLRGRRGTDTQYF; cdr3_nt: TGTGCCAGCAGCTTACGCGGGAGGAGGGGCACAGATACGCAGTATTTT
d_call: .; clone_size: .; v_call: TRBV10-3; j_call: TRBJ1-6; cdr3_aa: CAISDSLGSYNSPLHF; cdr3_nt: TGTGCCATCAGTGACAGTCTCGGCTCCTATAATTCACCCCTCCACTTT
d_call: .; clone_size: many; v_call: TRBV5-1; j_call: TRBJ2-7; cdr3_aa: CASSLGASDNEQYF; cdr3_nt: TGCGCCAGCAGCTTGGGGGCTAGCGACAACGAGCAGTACTTC
d_call: .; clone_size: few; v_call: TRBV6-1; j_call: TRBJ1-3; cdr3_aa: CASSRGRAYF; cdr3_nt: TGTGCCAGCAGCAGGGGACGAGCATATTTT
d_call: TRBD1; clone_size: .; v_call: TRBV20-1; j_call: TRBJ2-2; cdr3_aa: CSARGATGRAGELFF; cdr3_nt: TGCAGTGCTAGAGGCGCGACAGGGCGGGCCGGGGAGCTGTTTTTT
d_call: .; clone_size: .; v_call: TRBV27; j_call: TRBJ2-7; cdr3_aa: CASMLAGSYEQYF; cdr3_nt: TGTGCCAGCATGTTAGCCGGCTCCTACGAGCAGTACTTC
d_call: .; clone_size: .; v_call: TRBV7-2; j_call: TRBJ2-7; cdr3_aa: CASSPRSVPSSYEQYF; cdr3_nt: TGTGCCAGCAGCCCCAGATCGGTGCCCAGCTCCTACGAGCAGTACTTC
d_call: .; clone_size: .; v_call: TRBV29-1; j_call: TRBJ2-7; cdr3_aa: CSVRGALRGPLVYEQYF; cdr3_nt: TGCAGCGTTCGGGGTGCGTTAAGGGGTCCCCTTGTATACGAGCAGTACTTC
d_call: TRBD1; clone_size: .; v_call: TRBV4-1; j_call: TRBJ2-5; cdr3_aa: CASSQGPGTEETQYF; cdr3_nt: TGCGCCAGCAGCCAAGGACCCGGGACAGAAGAGACCCAGTACTTC
d_call: .; clone_size: many; v_call: TRBV28; j_call: TRBJ2-7; cdr3_aa: CASRRTSGVSYEQYF; cdr3_nt: TGTGCCAGCAGACGGACCTCAGGGGTCTCCTACGAGCAGTACTTC
d_call: .; clone_size: many; v_call: TRBV5-1; j_call: TRBJ2-7; cdr3_aa: CASSLVQGRSYEQYF; cdr3_nt: TGCGCCAGCAGCTTGGTCCAGGGGCGTTCCTACGAGCAGTACTTC
d_call: .; clone_size: many; v_call: TRBV5-6; j_call: TRBJ1-5; cdr3_aa: CASSSFPGFRQPQHF; cdr3_nt: TGTGCCAGCAGCTCCTTCCCGGGTTTCCGACAGCCCCAGCATTTT
d_call: .; clone_size: many; v_call: TRBV2; j_call: TRBJ2-2; cdr3_aa: CASTADPGRRDNTGELFF; cdr3_nt: TGTGCCAGCACTGCGGACCCAGGGCGGAGGGATAACACCGGGGAGCTGTTTTTT
d_call: .; clone_size: many; v_call: TRBV12-3/TRBV12-4; j_call: TRBJ2-7; cdr3_aa: CASSFSNRHYEQYF; cdr3_nt: TGTGCCAGCAGTTTTAGTAACAGACACTACGAGCAGTACTTC
d_call: .; clone_size: few; v_call: TRBV5-1; j_call: TRBJ2-1; cdr3_aa: CASSSRGWVPNEQFF; cdr3_nt: TGCGCCAGCAGCTCACGGGGTTGGGTCCCGAATGAGCAGTTCTTC
d_call: TRBD2; clone_size: many; v_call: TRBV12-3/TRBV12-4; j_call: TRBJ2-3; cdr3_aa: CASGNRGGTDTQYF; cdr3_nt: TGTGCCAGCGGAAATCGGGGGGGCACAGATACGCAGTATTTT
d_call: TRBD2; clone_size: .; v_call: TRBV7-6; j_call: TRBJ2-3; cdr3_aa: CASGKPSGTGTDTQYF; cdr3_nt: TGTGCCAGCGGAAAACCTAGCGGGACGGGCACAGATACGCAGTATTTT
d_call: TRBD2; clone_size: .; v_call: TRBV7-9; j_call: TRBJ2-7; cdr3_aa: CASSFGLAGVNEQYF; cdr3_nt: TGTGCCAGCAGCTTCGGACTAGCGGGAGTGAACGAGCAGTACTTC
d_call: .; clone_size: few; v_call: TRBV11-2; j_call: TRBJ2-1; cdr3_aa: CASSPGTTGYNEQFF; cdr3_nt: TGTGCCAGCAGCCCCGGGACCACAGGCTACAATGAGCAGTTCTTC
d_call: .; clone_size: many; v_call: TRBV2; j_call: TRBJ1-2; cdr3_aa: CASSRDDNYGYTF; cdr3_nt: TGTGCCAGCAGTCGGGACGATAACTATGGCTACACCTTC
d_call: .; clone_size: .; v_call: TRBV7-6; j_call: TRBJ1-5; cdr3_aa: CASSLGAYSNQPQHF; cdr3_nt: TGTGCCAGCAGCTTAGGAGCTTATAGCAATCAGCCCCAGCATTTT
d_call: .; clone_size: .; v_call: TRBV4-1; j_call: TRBJ1-1; cdr3_aa: CASSRHEVSTEAFF; cdr3_nt: TGCGCCAGCAGCCGTCATGAGGTCAGCACTGAAGCTTTCTTT
d_call: .; clone_size: .; v_call: TRBV5-1; j_call: TRBJ2-7; cdr3_aa: CASSILRRELSYEQYF; cdr3_nt: TGCGCCAGCAGTATCCTGAGGCGGGAACTCTCCTACGAGCAGTACTTC
d_call: TRBD1; clone_size: many; v_call: TRBV6-1; j_call: TRBJ2-7; cdr3_aa: CASTQEGTGFYEQYF; cdr3_nt: TGTGCCAGCACCCAAGAGGGGACAGGGTTTTACGAGCAGTACTTC
d_call: .; clone_size: .; v_call: TRBV5-1; j_call: TRBJ2-5; cdr3_aa: CASSLDRSFGTQYF; cdr3_nt: TGCGCCAGCAGCTTGGACCGGTCGTTCGGGACCCAGTACTTC
d_call: TRBD1; clone_size: few; v_call: TRBV19; j_call: TRBJ2-7; cdr3_aa: CASTRTGGVHEQYF; cdr3_nt: TGTGCCAGTACCCGGACAGGGGGCGTACACGAGCAGTACTTC
d_call: .; clone_size: few; v_call: TRBV20-1; j_call: TRBJ1-4; cdr3_aa: CSARGVQTEKLFF; cdr3_nt: TGCAGTGCTAGAGGTGTGCAGACTGAAAAACTGTTTTTT
d_call: TRBD2; clone_size: many; v_call: TRBV30; j_call: TRBJ2-7; cdr3_aa: CAWSGTSTYYEQYF; cdr3_nt: TGTGCCTGGAGTGGGACTAGTACTTACTACGAGCAGTACTTC
d_call: TRBD1; clone_size: .; v_call: TRBV20-1; j_call: TRBJ2-7; cdr3_aa: CSARDPGQASYEQYF; cdr3_nt: TGCAGTGCTAGAGATCCAGGACAGGCCTCCTACGAGCAGTACTTC
d_call: .; clone_size: many; v_call: TRBV6-2/TRBV6-3; j_call: TRBJ1-6; cdr3_aa: CASSYPNSPLHF; cdr3_nt: TGTGCCAGCAGTTACCCGAATTCACCCCTCCACTTT
d_call: TRBD1; clone_size: few; v_call: TRBV15; j_call: TRBJ2-7; cdr3_aa: CATSPRTGGPYEQYF; cdr3_nt: TGTGCCACCAGCCCCCGGACAGGGGGTCCCTACGAGCAGTACTTC
d_call: .; clone_size: .; v_call: TRBV2; j_call: TRBJ2-5; cdr3_aa: CASSERDPNQTETQYF; cdr3_nt: TGTGCCAGCAGTGAACGGGACCCAAACCAAACAGAGACCCAGTACTTC
d_call: TRBD2; clone_size: many; v_call: TRBV5-1; j_call: TRBJ2-3; cdr3_aa: CASSPRGTGTSGYTDTQYF; cdr3_nt: TGCGCCAGCAGCCCTAGGGGAACCGGGACTAGCGGGTACACAGATACGCAGTATTTT
d_call: .; clone_size: many; v_call: TRBV6-1; j_call: TRBJ1-2; cdr3_aa: CASSVRGQGGYTF; cdr3_nt: TGTGCCAGCAGTGTACGGGGGCAGGGTGGCTACACCTTC
d_call: TRBD1; clone_size: few; v_call: TRBV5-1; j_call: TRBJ1-6; cdr3_aa: CASSFQGAESPLHF; cdr3_nt: TGCGCCAGCAGCTTTCAGGGGGCGGAATCACCCCTCCACTTT
d_call: .; clone_size: many; v_call: TRBV20-1; j_call: TRBJ1-4; cdr3_aa: CSAASVHATNEKLFF; cdr3_nt: TGCAGTGCTGCGTCGGTTCACGCAACTAATGAAAAACTGTTTTTT
d_call: TRBD1; clone_size: .; v_call: TRBV7-3; j_call: TRBJ1-3; cdr3_aa: CASSFDRDRLRNTIYF; cdr3_nt: TGTGCCAGCAGCTTCGATCGGGACAGGCTACGAAACACCATATATTTT
d_call: .; clone_size: .; v_call: TRBV5-1; j_call: TRBJ2-2; cdr3_aa: CASSLRGLEDGELFF; cdr3_nt: TGCGCCAGCAGCTTGCGAGGGTTGGAGGACGGGGAGCTGTTTTTT
d_call: TRBD1; clone_size: .; v_call: TRBV7-9; j_call: TRBJ1-1; cdr3_aa: CASSASGLDRGRGAFF; cdr3_nt: TGTGCCAGCAGCGCCTCGGGCCTCGACAGGGGGCGCGGGGCTTTCTTT
d_call: TRBD1; clone_size: few; v_call: TRBV28; j_call: TRBJ2-7; cdr3_aa: CASSSQTGGPYEQYF; cdr3_nt: TGTGCCAGCAGTTCCCAGACAGGGGGCCCCTACGAGCAGTACTTC
d_call: .; clone_size: many; v_call: TRBV6-1; j_call: TRBJ2-7; cdr3_aa: CAIRRSLADGQYF; cdr3_nt: TGTGCCATCAGGAGATCCTTAGCGGATGGGCAGTACTTC
d_call: .; clone_size: few; v_call: TRBV7-8; j_call: TRBJ1-2; cdr3_aa: CASSSHANYGYTF; cdr3_nt: TGTGCCAGCAGCTCCCACGCTAACTATGGCTACACCTTC